This T cell receptor (beta chain) was captured by sequencing in a study of blood T cells in healthy people across ages. Notes on this clonotype: No antigen is known for it. An end of the junction does not agree with germline; a read error may underlie this.

The donors, all healthy, were Caucasians living in Russia, aged roughly 6 to 90. Combining a sample-barcoded 5' primer with a J-beta primer mix, a second PCR ran for roughly 7 to 12 cycles. TCRdb passed the 5' RACE reads through MiXCR, listing each CDR3 protein once. Of hundreds of thousands of distinct CDR3 sequences in the sample, around 21% were seen once. Germline V gives CDR1 SGDLS, CDR2 YYNGEE. The CDR3 totals 13 residues. The study's findings and limits: Fewer expanded clones and more diversity marked long-lived versus aged donors. Roughly linear declines in TCR beta diversity per million T cells occurred with age.

The rearrangement joins TRBV9 to TRBJ2-6; D is unresolved. The receptor was isolated from a man in his 70s in good health. Sequencing was done on a sample of blood. The CDR3 protein is CASSAAEANVPTF. The CDR3 region has the DNA TGTGCCAGCAGCGCAGCCGAGGCCAACGTCCCGACTTTC. Full variable domain (outside the CDR3, taken from reference TRBV9 and TRBJ2-6): DSGVTQTPKHLITATGQRVTLRCSPRSGDLSVYWYQQSLDQGLQFLIQYYNGEERAKGNILERFSAQQFPDLHSELNLSSLELGDSALYFCASSAAEANVPTFGAGSRLTVL.